This TCR beta chain was sequenced in a study of cytomegalovirus exposure and HLA in healthy donors. Study information: The same platform was used for the 100 to 150 validation repertoires and the roughly 720 first-cohort repertoires, a later analysis reported. Overall study results and limits: According to a subsequent analysis, TCR clusters identified in the first cohort showed a tendency to co-occur across the roughly 130 validation repertoires. There were 150 to 200 TCR beta chains listed as cytomegalovirus-associated.

The CDR3 extends over 12 amino acids. Germline CDR1 reads SGHRS; CDR2 reads YFSETQ. The ends were cut back, 1 base at V and 6 bases at J, with 5 bases in the middle. Libraries were prepared by immunoSEQ multiplex PCR; TCRdb keeps only in-frame clonotypes and omits some of them. Of 90,000 or so clones listed, 96% are singletons. On this clone itself: Its target is unknown.

The J gene is TRBJ2-1, the V gene TRBV5-1; no clear D. The sample was PBMCs. The receptor comes from a man aged 18 to 30 in good health and CMV-seronegative. The CDR3 DNA sequence: TGCGCCAGCAGCTTGCTCGTCAATGAGCAGTTCTTC. Its translation: CASSLLVNEQFF.